A selection of T cell receptor beta chains follows, all from one sample in a study of OX40 agonist ivuxolimab in advanced cancers. TCRdb's copy holds only in-frame clones and misses some; the assay was immunoSEQ multiplex PCR. The data hold around 33,000 clones, with roughly four fifths observed a single time. The sample consisted of CD4+ or CD8+ T cells sorted from blood, taken in a trial of the OX40 agonist ivuxolimab. Receptors originate from an adult with an advanced solid tumor such as melanoma, head and neck, liver or kidney cancer. The conserved cysteine and the conserved F or W are not part of the CDR3 here.

>TRBJ2-7|13|TRBV5-1
ASSLEAGAGYEQY
>TRBJ2-5|13|TRBV2
ASCPPPRNQETQY
>TRBJ1-6|12|TRBV7-2
ASTSFGDYSPLH
>TRBJ2-2|14|TRBV9
ASSISGRADTGELF
>TRBJ2-7|12|TRBV6-5
ASALTGGLYEQY
>TRBJ2-5|13|TRBV5-6
ASTAKGVDQETQY
>TRBJ2-5|13|TRBV18
ASSPRTSGEETQY
>TRBJ2-3|13|TRBV19
ASSIGGQWADTQY
>TRBJ1-6|12|TRBV27
ASSLRGGDSPLH
>TRBJ1-1|12|TRBV21-1
ASSKAGGRTEAF
>TRBJ2-7|14|TRBV21-1
ARKRGLRRDWNEQY
>TRBJ1-1|10|TRBV4-1
ASSQEWSEAF
>TRBJ1-2|13|TRBV11-1
ASSHGTGRNYGYT
>TRBJ2-2|14|TRBV19
ASRTPDRGLNGELF
>TRBJ1-3|15|TRBV4-1
ASTPRAGTNSGNTIY
>TRBJ2-5|13|TRBV19
ASSPRRGRGETQY
>TRBJ1-5|13|TRBV29-1
SVTSGTGGNQPQH
>TRBJ2-7|10|TRBV10-1
ASSFSNGEQY
>TRBJ2-2|14|TRBV2
ASSRTSGRKTGELF
>TRBJ2-1|17|TRBV28
ASSLRQGRRVGRGNEQF
>TRBJ2-1|14|TRBV9
ASSVRTSGSSDEQF
>TRBJ2-1|12|TRBV6-5
ASKGQGASNEQF
>TRBJ1-2|9|TRBV20-1
SAALGRGYT
>TRBJ2-7|11|TRBV6-5
ASSYGGTYEQY